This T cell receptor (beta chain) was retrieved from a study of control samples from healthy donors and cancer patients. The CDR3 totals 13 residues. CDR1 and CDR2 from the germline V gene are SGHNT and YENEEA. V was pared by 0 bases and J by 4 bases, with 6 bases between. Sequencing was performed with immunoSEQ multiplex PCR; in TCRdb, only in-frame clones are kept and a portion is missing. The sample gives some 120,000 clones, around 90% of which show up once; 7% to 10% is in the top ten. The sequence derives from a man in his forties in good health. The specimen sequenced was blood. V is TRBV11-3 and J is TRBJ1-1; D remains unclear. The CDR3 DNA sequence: TGTGCCAGCAGCTTAGACAGGACCACTGAAGCTTTCTTT. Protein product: CASSLDRTTEAFF.